Described below is a single T cell receptor (beta chain) sequence and its context. What it recognizes is unknown. The sample originates from a study of T cell responses to AZD1222 COVID-19 vaccine. Produced via immunoSEQ multiplex PCR; TCRdb's table is partial and in-frame only. Of 200,000 or so clones in the sample, about 94% were seen once. Overall study results and limits: Most donors were white British, females outnumbered males, and clonal diversity was possibly underestimated.

Germline lookup yields CDR1 LNHDA and CDR2 SQIVND (reference sequence). The CDR3 is 13 residues long. V lost 5 bases, J lost 0 bases, and 7 bases lay in between. This receptor was taken from an adult in good health. This chain uses TRBV19 with TRBJ1-1, with D uncertain. Sequences were derived from peripheral blood, sampled on day 0 of AZD1222 vaccination. Here the CDR3 DNA reads TGTGCCAGTAGTCCCCAACTGAACACTGAAGCTTTCTTT. It yields the protein CASSPQLNTEAFF.